These 3 T cell receptor beta chains share one sample of origin, sequenced in a study of blood T cell repertoires in COVID-19. Measured with immunoSEQ multiplex PCR; TCRdb has only the in-frame clones, and not every one. The table includes 150,000 to 200,000 clones, around nine tenths detected once. Sample: peripheral blood. Receptor source: a man in his fifties or sixties with active or convalescent COVID-19.

The CDR3 DNA sequence: TGTGCCAGAAGCTTTCTGTTCCTTAATTCACCCCTCCACTTT. Protein: CARSFLFLNSPLHF. The chain carries TRBV5-3 and TRBJ1-6; D not resolved. TRBV5-3 is filed as an ORF, its function uncertain. The V and J ends lost 2 bases and 6 bases respectively, with 9 bases between them. The CDR3 length is 14 residues.

The chain uses TRBV5-1 and TRBJ2-3; D ambiguous. Trimming stripped 0 bases from V and 1 base from J, with 3 bases between. This CDR3 comprises 13 residues. Per the germline V gene, CDR1 is SGHRS and CDR2 is YFSETQ. CDR3 sequence reads: CASSLGGTDTQYF. The CDR3 DNA follows: TGCGCCAGCAGCTTGGGCGGCACAGATACGCAGTATTTT.

The V call is TRBV6-5, the J call TRBJ1-5; maybe TRBD1 (6 bases). CDR1 MNHEY and CDR2 SVGAGI come from the germline V gene. The CDR3 spans 14 residues. The V end lost 6 bases, the J end lost 0 bases, and 9 bases lay between the germline ends. CDR3 residues: CASRDSYSNQPQHF. The CDR3 DNA reads as TGTGCCAGCAGGGACAGTTATAGCAATCAGCCCCAGCATTTT.